This T cell receptor (beta chain) came from a study of blood T cells in healthy people across ages. Study-level points and caveats: Roughly linear age-related decline in beta diversity appeared, significant by age approximately 41.

Notes on this clonotype: Its antigen is unknown. At one end the junction does not follow the germline gene, possibly because of a read error.

Through a sample-barcoded 5' primer and a J-beta primer mix, a second PCR was run for roughly 6 to 11 cycles. TCRdb used MiXCR to reprocess the 5' RACE reads, holding one entry per CDR3 protein. The sample contains hundreds of thousands of distinct CDR3 sequences, roughly 56% of which appear only once. The receptor comes from a man aged 35 to 55 in good health. The sample taken for sequencing was blood.

The CDR3 spells CASSEDGVYGQYF. The CDR3 DNA is TGTGCCAGCAGCGAGGACGGGGTCTACGGGCAGTACTTC. The chain couples TRBV6-5 to TRBJ2-7; maybe TRBD2 (5 bases). The CDR3 is 13 amino acids. Germline loops: CDR1 MNHEY, CDR2 SVGAGI.